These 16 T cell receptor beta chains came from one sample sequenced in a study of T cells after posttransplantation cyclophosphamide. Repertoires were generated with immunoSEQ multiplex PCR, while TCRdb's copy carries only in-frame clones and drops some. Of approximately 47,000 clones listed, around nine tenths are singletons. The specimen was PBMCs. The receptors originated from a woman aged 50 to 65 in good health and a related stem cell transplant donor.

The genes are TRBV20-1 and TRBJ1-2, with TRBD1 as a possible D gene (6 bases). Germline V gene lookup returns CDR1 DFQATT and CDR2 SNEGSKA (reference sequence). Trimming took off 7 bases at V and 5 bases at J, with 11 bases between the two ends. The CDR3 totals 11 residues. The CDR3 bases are TGCAGTGGCGGGGGCGCTTATGGCTACACCTTC. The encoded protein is CSGGGAYGYTF.

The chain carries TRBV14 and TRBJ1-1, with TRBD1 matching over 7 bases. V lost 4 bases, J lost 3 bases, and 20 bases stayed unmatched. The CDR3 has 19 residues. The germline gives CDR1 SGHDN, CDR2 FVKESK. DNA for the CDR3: TGTGCCAGCAGCCTTCGGCCTTGGGTAGGTAGGGGGCCCGACACTGAAGCTTTCTTT. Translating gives CASSLRPWVGRGPDTEAFF.

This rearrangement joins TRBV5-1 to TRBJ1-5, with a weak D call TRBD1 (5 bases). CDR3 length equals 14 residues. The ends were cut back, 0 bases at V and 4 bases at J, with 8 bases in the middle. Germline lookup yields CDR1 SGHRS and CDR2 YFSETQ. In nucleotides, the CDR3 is TGCGCCAGCAGCTTGGTTGGGGGGAATCAGCCCCAGCATTTT. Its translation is CASSLVGGNQPQHF.

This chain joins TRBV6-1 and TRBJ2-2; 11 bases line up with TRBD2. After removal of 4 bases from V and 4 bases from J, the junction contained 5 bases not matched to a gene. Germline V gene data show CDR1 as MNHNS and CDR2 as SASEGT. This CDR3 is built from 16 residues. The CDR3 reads CASSAIAGGGTGELFF. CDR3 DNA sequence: TGTGCCAGCAGTGCCATAGCGGGGGGGGGCACCGGGGAGCTGTTTTTT.

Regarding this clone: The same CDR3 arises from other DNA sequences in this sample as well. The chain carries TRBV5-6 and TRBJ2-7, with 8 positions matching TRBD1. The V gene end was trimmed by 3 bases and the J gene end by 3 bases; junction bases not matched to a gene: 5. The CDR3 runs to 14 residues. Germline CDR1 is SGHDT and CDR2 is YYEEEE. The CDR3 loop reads CASSSRTGNYEQYF. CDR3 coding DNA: TGTGCCAGCAGCTCCCGGACAGGGAACTACGAGCAGTACTTC.

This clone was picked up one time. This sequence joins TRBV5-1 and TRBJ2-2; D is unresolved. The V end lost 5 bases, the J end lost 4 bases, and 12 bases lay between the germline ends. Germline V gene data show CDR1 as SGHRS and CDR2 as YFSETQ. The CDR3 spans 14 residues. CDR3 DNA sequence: TGCGCCAGCAGACTTACGATTCTCACCGGGGAGCTGTTTTTT. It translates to CASRLTILTGELFF.

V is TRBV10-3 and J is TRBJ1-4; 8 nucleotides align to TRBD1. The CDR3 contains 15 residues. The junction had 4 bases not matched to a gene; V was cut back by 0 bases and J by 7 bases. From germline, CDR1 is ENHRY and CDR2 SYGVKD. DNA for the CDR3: TGTGCCATCAGTGAGTCGGCAGGGGGCGGTGAAAAACTGTTTTTT. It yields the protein CAISESAGGGEKLFF.

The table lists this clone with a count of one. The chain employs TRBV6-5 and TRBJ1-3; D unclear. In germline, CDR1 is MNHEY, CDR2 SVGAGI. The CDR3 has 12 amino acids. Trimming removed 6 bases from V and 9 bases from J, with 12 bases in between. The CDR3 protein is CASRPPAGTIYF. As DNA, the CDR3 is TGTGCCAGCAGACCCCCGGCGGGCACCATATATTTT.

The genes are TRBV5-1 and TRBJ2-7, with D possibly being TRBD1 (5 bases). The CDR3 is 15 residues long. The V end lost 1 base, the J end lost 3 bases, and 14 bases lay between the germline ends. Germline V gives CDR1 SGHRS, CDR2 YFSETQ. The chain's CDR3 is CASSLSGTGYYEQYF. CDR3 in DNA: TGCGCCAGCAGCTTGAGTGGAACAGGATACTACGAGCAGTACTTC.

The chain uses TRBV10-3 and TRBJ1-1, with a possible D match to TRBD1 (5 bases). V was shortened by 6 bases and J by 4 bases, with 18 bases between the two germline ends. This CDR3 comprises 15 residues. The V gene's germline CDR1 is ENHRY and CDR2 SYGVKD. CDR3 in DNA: TGTGCCATCAGAGTACAGGATTTTTATGGCACTGAAGCTTTCTTT. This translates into CAIRVQDFYGTEAFF.

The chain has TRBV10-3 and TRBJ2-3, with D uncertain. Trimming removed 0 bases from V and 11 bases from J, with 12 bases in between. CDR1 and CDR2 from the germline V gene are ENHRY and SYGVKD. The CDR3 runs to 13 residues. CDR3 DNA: TGTGCCATCAGTGAGTCGTTCGGAGCACGGCAGTATTTT. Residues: CAISESFGARQYF.

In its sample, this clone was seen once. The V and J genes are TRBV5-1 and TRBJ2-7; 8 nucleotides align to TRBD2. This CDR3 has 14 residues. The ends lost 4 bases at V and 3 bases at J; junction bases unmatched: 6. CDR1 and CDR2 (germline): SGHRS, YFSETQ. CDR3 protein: CASSPSGGVYEQYF. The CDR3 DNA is TGCGCCAGCAGCCCGAGCGGGGGAGTCTACGAGCAGTACTTC.

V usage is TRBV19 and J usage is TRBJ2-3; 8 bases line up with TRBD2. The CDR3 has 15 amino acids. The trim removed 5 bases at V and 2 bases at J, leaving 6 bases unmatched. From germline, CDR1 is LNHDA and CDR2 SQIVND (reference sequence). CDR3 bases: TGTGCCAGTAGTTATGGTAGCGGGGACACAGATACGCAGTATTTT. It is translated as CASSYGSGDTDTQYF. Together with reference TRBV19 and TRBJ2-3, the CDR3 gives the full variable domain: DGGITQSPKYLFRKEGQNVTLSCEQNLNHDAMYWYRQDPGQGLRLIYYSQIVNDFQKGDIAEGYSVSREKKESFPLTVTSAQKNPTAFYLCASSYGSGDTDTQYFGPGTRLTVL.

DNA for the CDR3: TGTGCCAGCAGCTTAGCCGACAGCACAAATCAGCCCCAGCATTTT. It encodes CASSLADSTNQPQHF. V and J are TRBV7-8 and TRBJ1-5; D is perhaps TRBD1 (5 bases). This CDR3 comprises 15 residues. Germline V CDR1 and CDR2: SGHVS, FQNEAQ. Trimming left V 0 bases short and J 4 bases short, with 10 bases between.

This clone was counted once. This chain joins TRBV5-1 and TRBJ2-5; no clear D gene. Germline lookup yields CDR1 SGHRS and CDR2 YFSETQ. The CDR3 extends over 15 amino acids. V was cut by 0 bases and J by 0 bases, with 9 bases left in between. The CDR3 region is CASSLEPRYQETQYF. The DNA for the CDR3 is TGCGCCAGCAGCTTGGAGCCCCGGTACCAAGAGACCCAGTACTTC.

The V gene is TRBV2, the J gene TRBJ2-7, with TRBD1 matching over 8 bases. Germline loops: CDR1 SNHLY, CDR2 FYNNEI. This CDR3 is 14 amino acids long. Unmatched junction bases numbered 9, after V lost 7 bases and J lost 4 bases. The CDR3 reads CASILNRGSYEQYF. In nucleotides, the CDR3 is TGTGCCAGCATTCTCAACAGGGGGTCTTACGAGCAGTACTTC.